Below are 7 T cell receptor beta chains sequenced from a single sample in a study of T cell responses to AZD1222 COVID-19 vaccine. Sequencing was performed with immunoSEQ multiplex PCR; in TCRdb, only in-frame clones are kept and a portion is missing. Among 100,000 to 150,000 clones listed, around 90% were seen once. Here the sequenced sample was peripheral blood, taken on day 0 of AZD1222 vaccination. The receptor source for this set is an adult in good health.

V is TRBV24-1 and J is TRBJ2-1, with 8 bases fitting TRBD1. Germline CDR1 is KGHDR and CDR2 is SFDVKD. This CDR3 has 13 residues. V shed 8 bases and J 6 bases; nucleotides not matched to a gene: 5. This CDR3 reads CATNGQGGNEQFF. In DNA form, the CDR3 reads TGTGCCACCAACGGACAGGGTGGCAATGAGCAGTTCTTC.

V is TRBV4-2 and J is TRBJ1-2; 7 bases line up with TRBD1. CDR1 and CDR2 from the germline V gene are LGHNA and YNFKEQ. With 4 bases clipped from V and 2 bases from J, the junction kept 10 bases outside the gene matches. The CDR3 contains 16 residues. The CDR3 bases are TGTGCCAGCAGCCCCGGACCGGGACAGACAAACTATGGCTACACCTTC. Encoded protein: CASSPGPGQTNYGYTF.

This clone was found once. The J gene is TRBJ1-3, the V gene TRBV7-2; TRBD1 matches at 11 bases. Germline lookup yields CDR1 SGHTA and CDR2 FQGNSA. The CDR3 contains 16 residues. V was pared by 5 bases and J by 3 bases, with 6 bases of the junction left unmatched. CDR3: CASSAGQGAVGNTIYF. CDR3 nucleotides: TGTGCCAGCAGCGCAGGACAGGGGGCGGTTGGAAACACCATATATTTT. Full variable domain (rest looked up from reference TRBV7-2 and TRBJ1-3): GAGVSQSPSNKVTEKGKDVELRCDPISGHTALYWYRQSLGQGLEFLIYFQGNSAPDKSGLPSDRFSAERTGGSVSTLTIQRTQQEDSAVYLCASSAGQGAVGNTIYFGEGSWLTVV.

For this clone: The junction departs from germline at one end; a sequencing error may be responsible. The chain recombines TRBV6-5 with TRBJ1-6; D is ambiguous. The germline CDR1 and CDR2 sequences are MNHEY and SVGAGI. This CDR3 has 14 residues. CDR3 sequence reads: CASSDSRYNSPLHF. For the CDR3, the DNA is TGTGCCAGCAGTGACTCGCGGTATAATTCACCCCTCCACTTT.

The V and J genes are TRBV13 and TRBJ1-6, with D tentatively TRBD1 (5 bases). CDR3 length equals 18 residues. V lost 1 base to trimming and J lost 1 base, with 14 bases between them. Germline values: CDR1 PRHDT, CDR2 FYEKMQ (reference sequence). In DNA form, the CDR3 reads TGTGCCAGCAGCTTAGATATGGGACGCCTGTCCTATAATTCACCCCTCCACTTT. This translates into CASSLDMGRLSYNSPLHF.

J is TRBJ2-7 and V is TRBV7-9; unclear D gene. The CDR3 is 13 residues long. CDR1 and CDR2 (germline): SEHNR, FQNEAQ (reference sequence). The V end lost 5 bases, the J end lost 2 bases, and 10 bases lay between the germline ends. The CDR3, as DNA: TGTGCCAGCAGCCATGACGTTCCCTACGAGCAGTACTTC. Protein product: CASSHDVPYEQYF.

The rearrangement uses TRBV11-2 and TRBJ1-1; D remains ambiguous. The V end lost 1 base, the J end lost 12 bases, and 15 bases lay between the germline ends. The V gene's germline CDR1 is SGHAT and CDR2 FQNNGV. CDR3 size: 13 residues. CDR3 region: CASSLGLSGVTFF. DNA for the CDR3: TGTGCCAGCAGCTTAGGCCTATCCGGGGTGACTTTCTTT.